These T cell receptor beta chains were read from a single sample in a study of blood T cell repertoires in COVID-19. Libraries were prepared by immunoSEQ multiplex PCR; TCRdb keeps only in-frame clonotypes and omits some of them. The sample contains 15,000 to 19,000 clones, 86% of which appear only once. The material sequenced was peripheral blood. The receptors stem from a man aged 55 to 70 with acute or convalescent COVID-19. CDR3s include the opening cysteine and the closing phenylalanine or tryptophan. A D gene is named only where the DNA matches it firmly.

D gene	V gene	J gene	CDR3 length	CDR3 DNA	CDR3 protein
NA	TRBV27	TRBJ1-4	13	TGTGCCAGCAGTTCCCAGGGTTATGAAAAACTGTTTTTT	CASSSQGYEKLFF
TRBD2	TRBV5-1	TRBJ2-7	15	TGCGCCAGCAGCCTCACCGGGACTAGTATCTACGAGCAGTACTTC	CASSLTGTSIYEQYF
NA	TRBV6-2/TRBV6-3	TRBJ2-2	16	TGTGCCAGCAGTTACTACCTGCAGGCGAGCTCCGGGGAGCTGTTTTTT	CASSYYLQASSGELFF
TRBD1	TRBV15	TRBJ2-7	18	TGTGCCACCAGCAGAGAACAGATTCGGGGACAGGGCCTTTACGAGCAGTACTTC	CATSREQIRGQGLYEQYF
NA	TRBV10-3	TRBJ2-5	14	TGTGCCATCAGTGAGTCGGGGGCCCAAGAGACCCAGTACTTC	CAISESGAQETQYF
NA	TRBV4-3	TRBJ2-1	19	TGCGCCAGCAGCCAAGATAGGGGATTAGCGGCCAGCTCCTACAATGAGCAGTTCTTC	CASSQDRGLAASSYNEQFF
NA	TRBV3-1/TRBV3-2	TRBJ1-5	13	TGTGCCAGCAGCCAGGACACAGGGTTAAGGTTTCTGTTT	CASSQDTGLRFLF
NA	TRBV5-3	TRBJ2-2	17	TGTGCCAGAAGCTTGGTAGACACTCCGAGGAACACCGGGGAGCTGTTTTTT	CARSLVDTPRNTGELFF
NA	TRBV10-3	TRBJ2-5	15	TGTGCCATCAGTGAGTCCGGACAGATCCAAGAGACCCAGTACTTC	CAISESGQIQETQYF
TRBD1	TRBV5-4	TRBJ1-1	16	TGTGCCAGCAGCTTGGGGGGGACAGGGGAGAACACTGAAGCTTTCTTT	CASSLGGTGENTEAFF
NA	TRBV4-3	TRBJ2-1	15	TGCGCCAGCAGCCAAACTTCAAGCTCCTACAATGAGCAGTTCTTC	CASSQTSSSYNEQFF
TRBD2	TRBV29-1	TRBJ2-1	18	TGCAGCGTTGACTCCCGACTAGCGGGAGGGAGAATTCACAATGAGCAGTTCTTC	CSVDSRLAGGRIHNEQFF
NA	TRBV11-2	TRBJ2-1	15	TGTGCCAGCAGCTTTCTCCAGGGTGCGGAAAATGAGCAGTTCTTC	CASSFLQGAENEQFF
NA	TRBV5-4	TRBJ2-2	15	TGTGCCAGCTCGGGGGTAGCCCCGAACACCGGGGAGCTGTTTTTT	CASSGVAPNTGELFF
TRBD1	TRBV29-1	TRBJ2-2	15	TGCAGCGTTGAAAGGACAGGGTCGAACACCGGGGAGCTGTTTTTT	CSVERTGSNTGELFF
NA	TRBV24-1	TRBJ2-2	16	TGTGCCACCAGTATGACAGGCCTCTCGAACACCGGGGAGCTGTTTTTT	CATSMTGLSNTGELFF
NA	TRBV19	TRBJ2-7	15	TGTGCCAGTAGTATCGAAGGTAGCGGACCCTACGAGCAGTACTTC	CASSIEGSGPYEQYF